The following is a TCR beta chain sequence with its context. The junction differs from germline at one of its ends, possibly a read error. Repertoires were generated with immunoSEQ multiplex PCR, while TCRdb's copy carries only in-frame clones and drops some. The data show about 660,000 clones, around 87% seen once. The data derive from a study of shared T cell receptors in the human thymus. The CDR3 is 14 residues long. Germline CDR1 reads LNHDA; CDR2 reads SQIVND (reference sequence). This sample also belongs to another study, concerning human thymus T cells.

This receptor was obtained from a boy younger than two with a congenital heart defect. Sequenced material: thymocytes. V and J are TRBV19 and TRBJ2-7; D may be TRBD1 (5 bases). In DNA, the CDR3 is TGTGCCAGCAGTAAAGGGCCAGGGCCCTACGAGCAGTACTTC. Translated: CASSKGPGPYEQYF.